A selection of T cell receptor beta chains follows, all from one sample in a study of shared clonotypes between healthy human individuals. Libraries were prepared by immunoSEQ multiplex PCR; TCRdb keeps only in-frame clonotypes and omits some of them. The sample shows about a million clones, around 77% of them seen only once. The sample was memory CD4+ T cells from PBMCs. The receptors here all came from a young man in good health. Some clones in this sample may be carry-over from other donors' samples. Each CDR3 is given with its conserved first and last residue. D genes are given only for firm matches. The listing skips clone size in some rows; elsewhere it reads once, few, many or a size class.

len,abundance,j_gene,d_gene,v_gene,CDR3aa,CDR3nt
13,.,TRBJ2-1,TRBD2,TRBV5-1,CASSLISGNEQFF,TGCGCCAGCAGCTTGATTAGCGGGAATGAGCAGTTCTTC
14,.,TRBJ2-3,.,TRBV6-1,CASKESASTDTQYF,TGTGCCAGCAAGGAGAGCGCTAGCACAGATACGCAGTATTTT
16,few,TRBJ1-1,TRBD1,TRBV4-1,CASSQVGTGVATEAFF,TGCGCCAGCAGCCAAGTAGGCACAGGGGTTGCCACTGAAGCTTTCTTT
14,.,TRBJ2-7,.,TRBV11-1,CASSLSAGSTEQYF,TGTGCCAGCAGCTTATCGGCCGGGTCGACCGAGCAGTACTTC
16,.,TRBJ2-3,.,TRBV15,CATSRDQAASTDTQYF,TGTGCCACCAGCAGAGATCAGGCGGCAAGCACAGATACGCAGTATTTT
15,.,TRBJ1-2,.,TRBV4-3,CASSQVGRVNYGYTF,TGCGCCAGCAGCCAAGTCGGCAGGGTTAACTATGGCTACACCTTC
15,.,TRBJ1-2,.,TRBV19,CASSIRGIGNYGYTF,TGTGCCAGTAGTATTCGAGGGATTGGCAACTATGGCTACACCTTC
13,.,TRBJ2-1,.,TRBV5-1,CASRPAIYNEQFF,TGCGCCAGCAGACCAGCTATCTACAATGAGCAGTTCTTC
15,.,TRBJ2-1,.,TRBV5-1,CASSLSLSSYNEQFF,TGCGCCAGCAGCTTGTCCTTGAGCTCCTACAATGAGCAGTTCTTC
14,.,TRBJ2-5,.,TRBV5-6,CASSLYLRRETQYF,TGTGCCAGCAGCTTATACCTACGTAGGGAGACCCAGTACTTC
14,few,TRBJ1-3,.,TRBV27,CANPDSIAGNTIYF,TGTGCCAACCCGGACAGTATAGCTGGAAACACCATATATTTT
13,.,TRBJ2-7,TRBD1,TRBV28,CASSVQGAYEQYF,TGTGCCAGCAGTGTACAGGGGGCCTACGAGCAGTACTTC
15,few,TRBJ2-1,.,TRBV28,CASGPSDASYNEQFF,TGTGCCAGCGGACCTAGCGACGCATCCTACAATGAGCAGTTCTTC
17,.,TRBJ2-3,.,TRBV19,CASSIQPSAFSTDTQYF,TGTGCCAGTAGTATTCAACCTAGCGCATTTAGCACAGATACGCAGTATTTT
14,once,TRBJ2-7,.,TRBV27,CASSRRVGVHEQYF,TGTGCCAGCAGCCGCAGGGTGGGAGTCCACGAGCAGTACTTC
15,.,TRBJ1-2,TRBD1,TRBV7-2,CASSAGQGAHYGYTF,TGTGCCAGCAGCGCCGGACAGGGGGCCCACTATGGCTACACCTTC
18,.,TRBJ2-3,TRBD2,TRBV19,CASSIPPGLAGTADTQYF,TGTGCCAGTAGTATCCCCCCTGGACTAGCGGGAACAGCAGATACGCAGTATTTT
16,.,TRBJ2-2,.,TRBV4-3,CASSHHLGEFAGELFF,TGCGCCAGCAGCCACCATCTAGGAGAGTTTGCCGGGGAGCTGTTTTTT
14,.,TRBJ1-1,.,TRBV7-2,CASSSYGGGSEAFF,TGTGCCAGCAGCTCTTACGGGGGTGGATCTGAAGCTTTCTTT
15,.,TRBJ1-4,.,TRBV7-2,CASSSTGQRGEKLFF,TGTGCCAGCAGCTCGACAGGTCAAAGGGGTGAAAAACTGTTTTTT
18,few,TRBJ2-5,.,TRBV25-1,CASSAFVGGAGTQETQYF,TGTGCCAGCAGTGCCTTCGTCGGTGGGGCGGGGACACAAGAGACCCAGTACTTC
13,.,TRBJ2-3,TRBD1,TRBV19,CASRRGRVDTQYF,TGTGCCAGTAGGAGGGGGCGTGTAGATACGCAGTATTTT
16,.,TRBJ2-7,TRBD2,TRBV7-8,CASSFYGTSGNYEQYF,TGTGCCAGCAGCTTCTATGGGACTAGCGGGAACTACGAGCAGTACTTC
14,few,TRBJ2-1,.,TRBV7-2,CASSFGGLRNEQFF,TGTGCCAGCAGCTTCGGTGGACTCCGCAATGAGCAGTTCTTC
14,.,TRBJ1-5,.,TRBV6-1,CASRMALGYQPQHF,TGTGCCAGCCGTATGGCGCTAGGTTATCAGCCCCAGCATTTT
15,.,TRBJ1-2,.,TRBV7-2,CASSLEIGTPYGYTF,TGTGCCAGCAGCTTAGAAATAGGGACCCCCTATGGCTACACCTTC
16,once,TRBJ2-1,.,TRBV11-2,CASSLIWVQAYNEQFF,TGTGCCAGCAGCTTAATATGGGTCCAGGCCTACAATGAGCAGTTCTTC
12,.,TRBJ1-2,TRBD1,TRBV6-6,CASSNRQGPYTF,TGTGCCAGCAGTAATAGACAGGGGCCTTACACCTTC
14,.,TRBJ2-2,.,TRBV7-3,CASSLIVNTGELFF,TGTGCCAGCAGCTTAATCGTTAACACCGGGGAGCTGTTTTTT
14,.,TRBJ2-7,TRBD2,TRBV9,CASSVGLAGYEQYF,TGTGCCAGCAGCGTAGGGCTAGCGGGCTACGAGCAGTACTTC
14,.,TRBJ1-2,.,TRBV19,CASSKWGPGYGYTF,TGTGCCAGTAGTAAATGGGGTCCGGGCTATGGCTACACCTTC
12,.,TRBJ1-2,.,TRBV5-8,CASSLAHYGYTF,TGTGCCAGCAGCTTGGCCCACTATGGCTACACCTTC
14,.,TRBJ2-2,.,TRBV7-6,CASAKRINTGELFF,TGTGCCAGCGCTAAGCGGATTAACACCGGGGAGCTGTTTTTT
16,.,TRBJ2-7,TRBD1,TRBV11-2,CASSLNVGQGAGEQYF,TGTGCCAGCAGCCTCAATGTGGGACAGGGGGCGGGTGAGCAGTACTTC
14,.,TRBJ2-3,TRBD1,TRBV5-6,CASSYGQGTDTQYF,TGTGCCAGCAGCTACGGACAGGGTACAGATACGCAGTATTTT